This record concerns one T cell receptor (beta chain) sequence. This CDR3 has 14 amino acids. The germline V gene has CDR1 MNHEY and CDR2 SMNVEV (reference sequence). V was clipped by 4 bases and J by 2 bases, with 10 bases between them. Here immunoSEQ multiplex PCR was the method, and the copy in TCRdb shows in-frame clones only, minus some. The repertoire consists of 250,000 to 400,000 clones, with more than 70% occurring once and the leading ten covering 1.5% to 2%. This sample stems from a study of blood T cell repertoires in COVID-19. This clonotype originated in a woman under 40 with COVID-19, enrolled during active disease. The sequenced sample consisted of peripheral blood. The chain is built from TRBV27 and TRBJ2-3, with D perhaps TRBD1 (6 bases). CDR3 in amino acids: CASSYGQSTDTQYF. The CDR3 DNA sequence: TGTGCCAGCAGTTACGGACAGTCCACAGATACGCAGTATTTT.